Reported below is one TCR beta chain. No antigen is known for it. There are no base qualities to consult, and no much larger clone falls within one base. CDR1 is given as SEHNR and CDR2 as FQNEAQ, both from the germline V gene (reference sequence). The CDR3, from cysteine to phenylalanine, totals 18 residues. Of the read, only the CDR3 DNA is kept; its 54 bases are in frame from base 1. V is shortened by 5 bases, J by 0 bases, and the region joining them spans 22 bases. This specimen belongs to a study of tumor-infiltrating lymphocytes in primary liver carcinoma (TCRdb year 2017). Broadly, across the study: Between late 2015 and March 2016, five patients in China with histopathologically diagnosed primary liver carcinoma had surgical resection. Of the five patients (three men and two women, aged 30 to 69 years), four had hepatocellular carcinoma and one had combined HCC and intrahepatic cholangiocarcinoma. Samples yielded roughly 3.65 to 7.5 million productive TCRbeta reads; read depth did not differ significantly between tissue types. A total of 35 specimens from 5 patients went through TCRbeta repertoire sequencing, namely 25 tumor regions, 5 adjacent noncancerous liver tissues and 5 peripheral blood samples. High reproducibility was observed for the technical replicate repertoires, with mean shared-clone rates approximately 0.9 and correlation coefficients above 0.98. Across five regions of each liver tumor, along with adjacent normal tissue and blood, the study brought together TCRbeta repertoire sequencing, expression microarrays and whole-exome sequencing. The five patients had tumors staged T1-T3 N0M0, with maximum diameters ranging from roughly 4 to 10 cm. Overall study results and their limits: Because only the TCR beta chain was sequenced and unpaired alpha chains were not captured, true repertoire diversity is likely underestimated. Comparison of CD4+ and CD8+ T cell repertoires was precluded by the use of bulk unsorted samples. A significantly larger repertoire fraction was made up by the top 250 clones in tumors than in blood (p = 0.039). Only 4 or 5 patients were included in the study, and the authors note that the findings should be validated in a larger study. Consistent with antigen-driven expansion, pairs of tumor regions showed higher repertoire overlap (mean about 36%) than either tumor-adjacent pairs (around 17%) or tumor-blood pairs (about 15%).

Starting from around 500 ng total RNA, TCRbeta-specific cDNA was produced by reverse transcription with a constant-region primer and ProtoScript II reverse transcriptase. TCRbeta libraries were built with three nested multiplex PCR rounds, a slightly modified ARM-PCR procedure. Multiplex TRBV1-TRBV30 forward primers and a Cbeta reverse primer were used in the first two PCR rounds, each of which was run for 10 to 11 cycles. Sample barcodes and Illumina adapters were attached in a final 25-cycle PCR using Deep VentR polymerase. Before sequencing, amplicons of 200-500 bp were gel-purified using a QIAquick gel extraction kit. The TCRbeta amplicons were sequenced with 250-bp paired-end reads on an Illumina HiSeq 2500. Under the source paper's analysis protocol: Reads were quality-trimmed with Trimmomatic v0.33, and paired reads were merged with FLASH v1.2.11 to recover full CDR3 sequences. V, D and J germline segments were assigned to the rearranged TCRbeta sequences using MiGEC v1.2.1b. Clonotype statistics and Shannon-Wiener diversity indices were computed with VDJtools v1.0.0. To reduce sampling bias, subsequent analyses other than the diversity analysis used only the 250 most abundant clonotypes in each sample. TCRdb reran the public reads through fastp at Q25 and MiXCR, keeping productive beta chains. Every distinct CDR3 protein forms one entry, paired with its most common genes and DNA. The V and J calls and clone size are TCRdb's, not the authors'. Recorded for this sample are some 200,000 distinct CDR3 sequences; approximately 64% of them occurred a single time. Clones ranked in the top ten supply 6% to 8.5% of the sample.

Blood RNA was extracted from unsorted whole blood using TRIzol reagent, and germline DNA was obtained with the DNeasy Blood & Tissue kit. At the time of sampling, the patients were treatment-naive and had chronic HBV infection. Before surgery, around 4.2 milliliters of peripheral blood were collected into K2EDTA tubes. The chain joins TRBV7-9 to TRBJ1-2; possibly the D gene is TRBD1, per 6 matching bases. The TCR sequence derives from a woman aged 60-75 years with primary liver carcinoma and hepatitis B virus infection. Sequencing was performed on peripheral blood. The CDR3 reads CASSPLTVTGGPNYGYTF. The DNA sequence follows: TGTGCCAGCAGCCCTCTAACCGTGACAGGAGGACCTAACTATGGCTACACCTTC.